These 17 T cell receptor beta chains originate from one sample sequenced in a study of long-term antiretroviral therapy in people with HIV. The assay, immunoSEQ v3.0, was run at survey level. The protocol was immunoSEQ multiplex PCR, while the TCRdb copy is restricted to in-frame clones and leaves out a portion. The sample yields 15,000 to 20,000 clones, just over 75% seen once. The input for sequencing was unsorted PBMCs, taken 0.5 years before starting antiretroviral therapy. The receptors shown here come from a woman between 50 and 59 years old with HIV.

This sequence joins TRBV10-3 and TRBJ2-7; D is perhaps TRBD1 or TRBD2 (5 bases each). Germline values: CDR1 ENHRY, CDR2 SYGVKD. V shed 8 bases and J shed 3 bases, with 14 bases lying between them. The CDR3 loop spans 13 amino acids. The CDR3 spells CAIEEGWGYEQYF. CDR3 in DNA: TGTGCCATCGAAGAGGGGTGGGGCTACGAGCAGTACTTC.

The DNA for the CDR3 is TGTGCTAGTGGTTTGGTAGTTACCGGGGAGCTGTTTTTT. It is translated as CASGLVVTGELFF. V usage is TRBV12-5 and J usage is TRBJ2-2; D remains unclear. This CDR3 spans 13 amino acids. The V and J ends lost 0 bases and 5 bases respectively, with 4 bases between them. The germline CDR1 and CDR2 sequences are LGHNT and FRNRAP.

This chain joins TRBV6-1 and TRBJ2-4, with unresolved D. This CDR3 spans 13 amino acids. Germline V CDR1 and CDR2: MNHNS, SASEGT. Trimming stripped 11 bases from V and 2 bases from J, with 13 bases between. CDR3 protein: CAGRDPTKNIQYF. The CDR3 DNA reads as TGTGCCGGAAGGGATCCAACCAAAAACATTCAGTACTTC.

The chain recombines TRBV5-1 with TRBJ1-1, with D uncertain. Germline CDR1 is SGHRS and CDR2 is YFSETQ. V lost 0 bases and J lost 8, with 11 bases in between. This CDR3 region has 13 residues. CDR3 bases: TGCGCCAGCAGCTTGGGTTTGACGGAGGAAGCTTTCTTT. It codes for CASSLGLTEEAFF.

This rearrangement joins TRBV10-2 to TRBJ2-3, with D possibly matching TRBD2 (6 bases). Germline lookup yields CDR1 WSHSY and CDR2 SAAADI. Trimming left V 8 bases short and J 0 bases short, with 12 bases between. This CDR3 has 14 residues. Here the CDR3 DNA reads TGCGCCAGCGGTGTGGGGGGAAGCACAGATACGCAGTATTTT. Translating gives CASGVGGSTDTQYF.

The chain couples TRBV27 to TRBJ2-3; TRBD2 agrees at 10 bases. The length of the CDR3 is 15 residues. CDR1 is MNHEY and CDR2 is SMNVEV in the germline V gene (reference sequence). The V and J ends lost 0 bases and 5 bases, in that order; junction bases with no gene match: 2. The CDR3 loop reads CASSLSERGGDTQYF. In DNA form, the CDR3 reads TGTGCCAGCAGTTTATCTGAGCGGGGGGGAGATACGCAGTATTTT.

CDR3: CSVEEEAGFDEQYF. The CDR3, as DNA: TGCAGCGTTGAGGAGGAGGCAGGGTTCGACGAGCAGTACTTC. This chain joins TRBV29-1 and TRBJ2-7; D is possibly TRBD1 or TRBD2 (5 bases each). Germline V gene sequence: CDR1 SQVTM, CDR2 ANQGSEA. This CDR3 is built from 14 residues. V lost 3 bases to trimming and J lost 5 bases, with 17 bases between them.

This clone has only a few counts. The rearrangement links TRBV9 to TRBJ1-2; no firm D call. Looked up from germline, CDR1 is SGDLS and CDR2 is YYNGEE. Trimming pared 6 bases from V and 10 bases from J, leaving 13 bases between. The CDR3 runs to 11 residues. The CDR3 loop reads CASTTGQDYTF. The CDR3 bases are TGTGCCAGCACGACGGGTCAGGACTACACCTTC.

V is TRBV14 and J is TRBJ1-3, with TRBD1 identical over 7 bases. After removal of 1 base from V and 2 bases from J, the junction contained 2 bases not matched to a gene. The CDR3 runs 15 residues. Germline loops: CDR1 SGHDN, CDR2 FVKESK. CDR3 protein: CASSQGQGAGNTIYF. In nucleotides, the CDR3 is TGTGCCAGCAGCCAAGGACAGGGAGCTGGAAACACCATATATTTT. Using reference TRBV14 and TRBJ1-3 for the parts outside the CDR3, the full variable domain is EAGVTQFPSHSVIEKGQTVTLRCDPISGHDNLYWYRRVMGKEIKFLLHFVKESKQDESGMPNNRFLAERTGGTYSTLKVQPAELEDSGVYFCASSQGQGAGNTIYFGEGSWLTVV.

This clone was seen a few times. The rearrangement links TRBV7-3 to TRBJ1-1; a possible D gene is TRBD1 (5 bases). CDR1 SGHTA and CDR2 FQGTGA come from the germline V gene. V shed 5 bases and J shed 8 bases, with 15 bases lying between them. The CDR3 has 13 amino acids. DNA of the CDR3: TGTGCCAGCAGCACACGAGGGGATGACGAAGCTTTCTTT. It translates to CASSTRGDDEAFF.

The chain uses TRBV15 and TRBJ2-7, with D tentatively TRBD2 (7 bases). The CDR3 spans 16 residues. In germline, CDR1 is LNHNV, CDR2 YYDKDF (reference sequence). V was trimmed by 4 bases and J by 2 bases, leaving 18 bases between them. CDR3 in amino acids: CATSTWGGNRAYEQYF. DNA for the CDR3: TGTGCCACCAGCACCTGGGGGGGAAACAGGGCCTACGAGCAGTACTTC. Filled out from reference TRBV15 and TRBJ2-7, the complete variable domain reads DAMVIQNPRYQVTQFGKPVTLSCSQTLNHNVMYWYQQKSSQAPKLLFHYYDKDFNNEADTPDNFQSRRPNTSFCFLDIRSPGLGDTAMYLCATSTWGGNRAYEQYFGPGTRLTVT.

The chain recombines TRBV30 with TRBJ1-3, with TRBD1 identical over 7 bases. The CDR3 sequence is 16 residues long. The V and J ends lost 2 bases and 0 bases, in that order; junction bases with no gene match: 7. CDR1 and CDR2 (germline): GTSNPN, SVGIG (reference sequence). In nucleotides, the CDR3 is TGTGCCTGGAGTATGGACAGGTCATACTCTGGAAACACCATATATTTT. Residues: CAWSMDRSYSGNTIYF.

This chain uses TRBV5-1 with TRBJ2-5; 9 nucleotides line up with TRBD2. Germline values: CDR1 SGHRS, CDR2 YFSETQ. J gave up 4 bases and V 4 bases, and 5 bases lay outside the gene matches. CDR3 length: 14 residues. The CDR3 sequence: CASSPGAGGETQYF. The CDR3 bases are TGCGCCAGCAGCCCAGGAGCGGGGGGAGAGACCCAGTACTTC.

V and J are TRBV7-9 and TRBJ2-1; D ambiguous. The CDR3 has 13 residues. Germline V gene data show CDR1 as SEHNR and CDR2 as FQNEAQ (reference sequence). Trimming took 0 bases from V and 8 from J, leaving 8 bases between them. This CDR3 reads CASSLAEADEQFF. CDR3 in DNA: TGTGCCAGCAGCTTAGCCGAGGCGGATGAGCAGTTCTTC.

The V and J genes are TRBV6-5 and TRBJ1-1, with 9 bases that match TRBD1. Germline V gene lookup returns CDR1 MNHEY and CDR2 SVGAGI. Trimming at V came to 6 bases and at J to 1 base, leaving 6 bases not matched to a gene. This CDR3 has 15 amino acids. In nucleotides, the CDR3 is TGTGCCAGCAGCCCGGACAGGGGATGGAACACTGAAGCTTTCTTT. It is translated as CASSPDRGWNTEAFF.

The rearrangement links TRBV5-4 to TRBJ1-1; tentative D call: TRBD1 (6 bases). This CDR3 is 15 amino acids long. Germline V gene data show CDR1 as SGHNT and CDR2 as YYREEE (reference sequence). V shed 2 bases and J shed 1 base, with 12 bases lying between them. The CDR3 nucleotides are TGTGCCAGCAGCTTCCGGGACACGTCGAACACTGAAGCTTTCTTT. As protein: CASSFRDTSNTEAFF.

This clone occurred a few times. V is TRBV5-5 and J is TRBJ1-3, with D possibly matching TRBD1 (5 bases). Per the germline V gene, CDR1 is SGHKS and CDR2 is YYEKEE (reference sequence). V lost 4 bases, J lost 0 bases, and 14 bases lay in between. The CDR3 has 16 residues. The CDR3: CASSPPGLISGNTIYF. CDR3 in DNA: TGTGCCAGCAGCCCACCGGGACTCATCTCTGGAAACACCATATATTTT.